The 22 T cell receptor beta chains listed next were all sequenced from one sample in a study of Ad26.COV2.S vaccination and SARS-CoV-2 variants. Measured with immunoSEQ multiplex PCR; TCRdb has only the in-frame clones, and not every one. The table lists approximately 400,000 clones, around 83% of them singletons. Described treatment: around 19 received Ad26.COV2.S at low or high dose, single or two shots; roughly five received placebo; per-sample allocation not given. At day 63 after the first vaccine or placebo injection, samples were drawn. Sequenced material: peripheral blood, taken in a trial of Ad26.COV2.S vaccine versus placebo. The receptors here all came from a person aged 18-65 years who received the Ad26.COV2.S COVID-19 vaccine or a placebo.

Only one count was recorded for this clone. The genes are TRBV5-1 and TRBJ2-2; D uncertain. The CDR3 contains 14 residues. Trimming removed 3 bases at V and 0 bases at J, with 6 bases between. Per germline, CDR1 SGHRS and CDR2 YFSETQ. CDR3: CASSSRSNTGELFF. CDR3 nucleotide sequence: TGCGCCAGCAGCTCAAGGTCGAACACCGGGGAGCTGTTTTTT.

This clone was counted only a few times. The J gene is TRBJ2-1, the V gene TRBV24-1; tentative D call: TRBD1 (5 bases). The CDR3 has 16 residues. CDR1 and CDR2 from the germline V gene are KGHDR and SFDVKD. V was clipped by 3 bases and J by 8 bases, with 19 bases between them. DNA of the CDR3: TGTGCCACCAGTGATCGGTGGACATCCCTAAGCGATGAGCAGTTCTTC. Translated, it gives CATSDRWTSLSDEQFF.

This sequence joins TRBV7-2 and TRBJ2-7; 8 nucleotides line up with TRBD1. The CDR3 has 15 amino acids. The V gene's germline CDR1 is SGHTA and CDR2 FQGNSA. V was pared by 5 bases and J by 2 bases, with 8 bases of the junction left unmatched. CDR3 sequence (DNA): TGTGCCAGCAGCACAACTCGGACAGGGACCTACGAGCAGTACTTC. Its protein product is CASSTTRTGTYEQYF.

The chain recombines TRBV7-6 with TRBJ2-3; 9 bases are a match to TRBD2. The CDR3 contains 16 residues. Germline CDR1 is SGHVS and CDR2 is FNYEAQ. V trimming: 1 base; J trimming: 5 bases; junction bases outside the gene matches: 7. In DNA, the CDR3 is TGTGCCAGCAGCTTAGAGGCGGGAGGGCCGGGAGATACGCAGTATTTT. It is translated as CASSLEAGGPGDTQYF.

The gene calls are TRBV10-3 and TRBJ2-7; D is undetermined. The ends were cut back, 4 bases at V and 5 bases at J, with 18 bases in the middle. The length of the CDR3 is 15 residues. Germline V CDR1 and CDR2: ENHRY, SYGVKD. The CDR3 sequence: CAISGVAIGSHEQYF. CDR3 coding DNA: TGTGCCATCAGTGGCGTCGCGATAGGGTCCCACGAGCAGTACTTC.

V gene TRBV7-2 combines with J gene TRBJ1-1, with TRBD1 matching over 9 bases. Trimming at V came to 5 bases and at J to 5 bases, leaving 6 bases not matched to a gene. The CDR3 has 14 residues. Germline CDR1 SGHTA, CDR2 FQGNSA. The CDR3, as DNA: TGTGCCAGCAGCCCACAGGGGGCTTGGACTGAAGCTTTCTTT. Translation gives CASSPQGAWTEAFF. The full variable domain, completed using reference TRBV7-2 and TRBJ1-1, is GAGVSQSPSNKVTEKGKDVELRCDPISGHTALYWYRQSLGQGLEFLIYFQGNSAPDKSGLPSDRFSAERTGGSVSTLTIQRTQQEDSAVYLCASSPQGAWTEAFFGQGTRLTVV.

This rearrangement joins TRBV5-3 to TRBJ1-2, with TRBD1 identical over 9 bases. TRBV5-3 is classed as an ORF, of uncertain function. The CDR3 is 16 amino acids. V lost 6 bases, J lost 0 bases, and 9 bases stayed unmatched. The CDR3 is CARKSTGGLANYGYTF. CDR3 DNA sequence: TGTGCCAGAAAGTCGACAGGGGGGTTAGCTAACTATGGCTACACCTTC.

The chain employs TRBV14 and TRBJ2-5; D not resolved. Germline V gene data show CDR1 as SGHDN and CDR2 as FVKESK. Trimming left V 0 bases short and J 7 bases short, with 6 bases between. This CDR3 contains 12 residues. Written as DNA, the CDR3 is TGTGCCAGCAGCCAAGATTGGGGGACCCAGTACTTC. Translation gives CASSQDWGTQYF.

The chain combines TRBV27 with TRBJ2-2; D gene ambiguous. CDR3 size: 14 residues. With 3 bases removed from V and 4 bases from J, the gap between germline ends came to 9 bases. Germline V gene sequence: CDR1 MNHEY, CDR2 SMNVEV (reference sequence). This chain's CDR3 is CASSFQGPTGELFF. CDR3 DNA: TGTGCCAGCAGTTTCCAAGGGCCCACCGGGGAGCTGTTTTTT.

This chain connects TRBV11-2 to TRBJ2-3, with TRBD2 as a possible D gene (7 bases). Germline-derived CDR1 and CDR2 are SGHAT and FQNNGV. Trimming removed 3 bases from V and 4 bases from J, with 14 bases in between. The CDR3 loop spans 15 amino acids. The CDR3 DNA sequence: TGTGCCAGCAGCTTGGGTGGGGGGGCCCCAGATACGCAGTATTTT. As protein: CASSLGGGAPDTQYF.

The V call is TRBV2, the J call TRBJ2-1; 10 bases line up with TRBD2. V lost 1 base and J lost 4; bases outside the gene matches: 1. Germline CDR1 is SNHLY and CDR2 is FYNNEI. The CDR3 has 15 residues. CDR3 protein: CASSEEAGGYNEQFF. The CDR3 bases are TGTGCCAGCAGTGAAGAAGCGGGAGGGTACAATGAGCAGTTCTTC.

The CDR3 loop is CASTQREADEQFF. The CDR3 DNA follows: TGTGCCAGCACTCAGCGGGAGGCCGATGAGCAGTTCTTC. J is TRBJ2-1 and V is TRBV5-4; 9 bases are shared with TRBD2. V was pared by 6 bases and J by 8 bases, with 6 bases of the junction left unmatched. The germline gives CDR1 SGHNT, CDR2 YYREEE (reference sequence). CDR3 length: 13 amino acids.

The chain combines TRBV29-1 with TRBJ2-5; possible D gene TRBD1, 6 bases. Looked up from germline, CDR1 is SQVTM and CDR2 is ANQGSEA. The CDR3 consists of 16 residues. V dropped 2 bases and J dropped 0 bases, with 16 bases sitting between them. The DNA of the CDR3 is TGCAGCGTTGAACGTGCTTGGGGGCGGAACCAAGAGACCCAGTACTTC. It encodes CSVERAWGRNQETQYF.

The chain links TRBV11-3 to TRBJ2-3; unclear D gene. Trimming pared 5 bases from V and 4 bases from J, leaving 7 bases between. CDR1 SGHNT and CDR2 YENEEA come from the germline V gene. The CDR3 spans 12 residues. The CDR3: CASSATPDTQYF. In DNA, the CDR3 is TGTGCCAGCAGCGCCACACCAGATACGCAGTATTTT.

As DNA, the CDR3 is TGTGCCAGCAGTATGACAGGGTTAGGAGATACGCAGTATTTT. Translating it yields CASSMTGLGDTQYF. The rearrangement joins TRBV5-6 to TRBJ2-3, with 7 bases lining up with TRBD1. This CDR3 comprises 14 residues. The germline V gene has CDR1 SGHDT and CDR2 YYEEEE. V dropped 5 bases and J dropped 5; count of bases not matched to a gene: 8.

This chain uses TRBV11-2 with TRBJ2-3; 8 bases are a match to TRBD2. Germline CDR1 reads SGHAT; CDR2 reads FQNNGV. Losses at the gene ends were 6 bases for V and 6 bases for J; bases not matched to a gene: 11. The CDR3 sequence is 15 residues long. In DNA, the CDR3 is TGTGCCAGCAGACCCGGAGCTAGCGGGCTTGATACGCAGTATTTT. It codes for CASRPGASGLDTQYF.

The gene calls are TRBV7-2 and TRBJ2-2; 8 bases agree with TRBD1. Germline trimming cut 1 base from V and 0 bases from J; bases unmatched to any gene: 4. CDR3 length: 17 residues. Germline V gene sequence: CDR1 SGHTA, CDR2 FQGNSA. The CDR3 region is CASSLGSTGANTGELFF. DNA for the CDR3: TGTGCCAGCAGCTTAGGTTCGACAGGGGCGAACACCGGGGAGCTGTTTTTT. The full variable domain, completed using reference TRBV7-2 and TRBJ2-2, is GAGVSQSPSNKVTEKGKDVELRCDPISGHTALYWYRQSLGQGLEFLIYFQGNSAPDKSGLPSDRFSAERTGGSVSTLTIQRTQQEDSAVYLCASSLGSTGANTGELFFGEGSRLTVL.

The chain carries TRBV6-1 and TRBJ1-5, with 7 bases lining up with TRBD1. The V and J ends lost 2 bases and 6 bases, in that order; junction bases with no gene match: 10. Germline CDR1 and CDR2: MNHNS and SASEGT. This CDR3 has 16 residues. The CDR3 spells CASSESSMRGLQPQHF. The DNA of the CDR3 is TGTGCCAGCAGTGAATCTTCGATGAGGGGGCTTCAGCCCCAGCATTTT.

The V call is TRBV10-1, the J call TRBJ1-1; D gene ambiguous. Trimming pared 7 bases from V and 0 bases from J, leaving 12 bases between. The germline V gene encodes CDR1 WNHNN and CDR2 SYGVQD (reference sequence). The CDR3 is made up of 14 amino acids. CDR3 protein: CASNRSLMNTEAFF. The DNA for the CDR3 is TGCGCCAGCAATCGATCACTGATGAACACTGAAGCTTTCTTT.

This chain joins TRBV21-1 and TRBJ2-2; the tabulated D call, TRBD1, remains unverified against the DNA. TRBV21-1 is an annotated pseudogene. This CDR3 contains 22 residues. For the CDR3, the DNA is TGTGCCAGCAGCAAATTTTTGCCGGGACAGGGGGTTTATTCTATCAACACCGGGGAGCTGTTTTTT. Its protein product is CASSKFLPGQGVYSINTGELFF.

In regard to this clone: The same CDR3 arises from other DNA sequences in this sample as well. The V call is TRBV6-2 or TRBV6-3, the J call TRBJ1-2, with unresolved D. From germline, CDR1 is MNHEY and CDR2 SVGEGT. CDR3 size: 12 residues. V lost 6 bases to trimming and J lost 6 bases, with 11 bases between them. Written as DNA, the CDR3 is TGTGCCAGCAGCCCACAAGGGAATGGCTACACCTTC. It yields the protein CASSPQGNGYTF.

The V gene is TRBV21-1, the J gene TRBJ1-5; the table gives TRBD1 as D, unverified against the DNA. TRBV21-1 is a pseudogene locus. CDR3 length: 22 residues. CDR3 region: CASSTPYILGGQGIYSNQPQHF. CDR3 DNA sequence: TGTGCCAGCAGCACCCCATATATATTGGGGGGACAGGGTATTTATAGCAATCAGCCCCAGCATTTT.